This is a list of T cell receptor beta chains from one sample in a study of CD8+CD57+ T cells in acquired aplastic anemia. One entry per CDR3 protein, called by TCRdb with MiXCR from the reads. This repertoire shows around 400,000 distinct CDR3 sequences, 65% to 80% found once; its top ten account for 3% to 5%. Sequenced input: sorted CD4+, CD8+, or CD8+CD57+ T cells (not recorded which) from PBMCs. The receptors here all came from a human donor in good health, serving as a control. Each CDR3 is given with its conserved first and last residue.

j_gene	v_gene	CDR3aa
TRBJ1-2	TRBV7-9	CASSHQGRVDRSGF
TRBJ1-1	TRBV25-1	CASSDLTVNTEAFF
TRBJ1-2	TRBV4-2	CASSQDPHAKDGYAF
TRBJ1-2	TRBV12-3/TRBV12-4	CASSFTGTVSYGYTF
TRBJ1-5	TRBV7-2	CASSQGHLREVLQF
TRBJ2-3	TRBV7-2	CASSLASGDTDSQYF
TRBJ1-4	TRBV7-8	CASSFGQGYEKLFF
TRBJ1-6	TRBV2	CASSEEAGVESPLHF
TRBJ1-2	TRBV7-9	CASSLPGTGPTGGYTF
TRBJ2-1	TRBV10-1	CASSRSRGPYNEQFF
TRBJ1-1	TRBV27	CASSFGQLKGNTEAFF
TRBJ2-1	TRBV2	CASSERWEGLQFF
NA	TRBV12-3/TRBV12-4	CASSPPAGTGQETQYF
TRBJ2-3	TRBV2	CASSTNPGDTQYF
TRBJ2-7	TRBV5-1	CASSKASALARDEQYF
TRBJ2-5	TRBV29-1	CSVDRAGGETQYF
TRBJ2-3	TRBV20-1	CSARTLVSVNF
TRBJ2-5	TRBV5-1	CASSSGQGDSQYF
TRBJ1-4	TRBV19	CASRTPREAFFKQFF
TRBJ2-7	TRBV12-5	CASGRDRGRGLYEQYF
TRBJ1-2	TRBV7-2	CASTLPARDYPF
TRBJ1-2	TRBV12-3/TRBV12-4	CASKRGQGTGYTF
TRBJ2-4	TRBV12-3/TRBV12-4	CASSLGSGQGAVNIQYF
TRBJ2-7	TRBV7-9	CASSTIYEQYF
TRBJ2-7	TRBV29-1	CSATGQGAHEQYF
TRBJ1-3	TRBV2	CAREPDRGPGRTIYF
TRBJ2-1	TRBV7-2	CASSSTLTATGWGDEQFF
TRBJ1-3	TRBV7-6	CASSFERYEHYLSTIYF
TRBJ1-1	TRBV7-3	CASSSQIGENTEAFF
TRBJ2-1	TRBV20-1	CSANPGGAQLGNEQFF
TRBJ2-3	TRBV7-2	CASSSDRETQYFGF
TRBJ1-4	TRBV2	CASSPDGDDEKLFF
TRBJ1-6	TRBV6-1	CATIHINSPLHF
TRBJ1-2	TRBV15	CATSRDKGGRGYTF
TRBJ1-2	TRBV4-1	CASSQDIQPVLQGGDGYTF